This T cell receptor beta chain is from a study of read filtering for tumor transcriptome and immune sequencing. Study at large: R-ISS stage counts were eight or nine for I, 15 to 20 for II, six or seven for III.

This clonotype was seen only a few times. V was cut by 6 bases and J by 1 base, with 15 bases left in between. The CDR3 is 15 residues long. Germline CDR1 KGHSH, CDR2 LQKENI. The library was built from about 400 ng RNA with molecular barcoded adaptors for alpha/delta and beta/gamma chains. TCRdb re-analysed the reads in MiXCR, keeping a single row per CDR3 protein. The sample shows 50,000 or so distinct CDR3 sequences, roughly a fifth of them seen only once. The chain is built from TRBV18 and TRBJ2-5, with no clear D. The receptor was isolated from a donor at least 40 years old with multiple myeloma. Sequenced input: a population of CD138-negative cells sorted from bone marrow. CDR3 sequence (DNA): TGTGCCAGCTCCCCCGCACTGCGGACCCAAGAGACCCAGTACTTC. It specifies CASSPALRTQETQYF.